A selection of T cell receptor beta chains follows, all from one sample in a study of type 1 and type 2 diabetes patients. TCRdb redid the calling of the multiplex PCR reads with MiXCR, one entry per CDR3 protein. The sample holds under 300,000 distinct CDR3 sequences, around 47% seen once. Sequencing used peripheral blood mononuclear cells (PBMCs). The receptor source for this set is a man between 18 and 35 years old with type 2 diabetes. The CDR3 runs from the conserved cysteine through the conserved F or W. Each record gives: J gene, V gene, D gene, clone size, CDR3 DNA, CDR3 protein. D genes are given only for firm matches. Not all rows give a size; the values are once, few, many and, for expanded clones, a class.

J: TRBJ2-7
V: TRBV11-2
D: -
size: few
DNA: TGTGCCAGCAGCTTAGGGGATGGCTACGAGCAGTACTTC
CDR3: CASSLGDGYEQYF

J: TRBJ2-7
V: TRBV4-1
D: -
size: -
DNA: TGCGCCAGCAGCCAAGGGGCAGAGAATACCTACGAGCAGTACTTC
CDR3: CASSQGAENTYEQYF

J: TRBJ2-2
V: TRBV9
D: TRBD2
size: -
DNA: TGTGCCAGCAGCGTAGTTCCTAGCGGGAGGAGGAGCACCGGGGAGCTGTTTTTT
CDR3: CASSVVPSGRRSTGELFF

J: TRBJ2-3
V: TRBV20-1
D: -
size: once
DNA: TGCAGTGCTAGAGGCGTGGGAAGGGGCTCAGATACGCAGTATTTT
CDR3: CSARGVGRGSDTQYF

J: TRBJ1-1
V: TRBV19
D: -
size: -
DNA: TGTGCCAGTAGTATTATGGTTCGGACTGAAGCTTTCTTT
CDR3: CASSIMVRTEAFF

J: TRBJ1-2
V: TRBV30
D: -
size: many
DNA: TGTGCCTGGGCTGGGGGTAGTTATGGCTACACCTTC
CDR3: CAWAGGSYGYTF

J: TRBJ1-3
V: TRBV19
D: -
size: -
DNA: TGTGCCAGTAGTCTCGCCCATCAGGACGGCTCTGGAAACACCATATATTTT
CDR3: CASSLAHQDGSGNTIYF

J: TRBJ1-2
V: TRBV7-9
D: -
size: few
DNA: TGTGCCAGCAGCTCGATGATTGGGGGCCGGGACTATGGCTACACCTTC
CDR3: CASSSMIGGRDYGYTF

J: TRBJ2-1
V: TRBV12-3/TRBV12-4
D: TRBD2
size: -
DNA: TGTGCCAGCAGTTTTTCGGCTAGCGGGAAACGCAATGAGCAGTTCTTC
CDR3: CASSFSASGKRNEQFF

J: TRBJ2-6
V: TRBV2
D: -
size: -
DNA: TGTGCCAGCTCGCGGAGTTCTGGGGCCAACGTCCTGACTTTC
CDR3: CASSRSSGANVLTF

J: TRBJ1-1
V: TRBV6-2/TRBV6-3
D: -
size: -
DNA: TGTGCCAGCAGTTCGAACAGGGCCAGTCGGAACACTGAAGCTTTCTTT
CDR3: CASSSNRASRNTEAFF

J: TRBJ1-2
V: TRBV20-1
D: -
size: -
DNA: TGCAGTGCTAGTAGCGCGTCGGCTAACTATGGCTACACCTTC
CDR3: CSASSASANYGYTF

J: TRBJ2-2
V: TRBV9
D: -
size: -
DNA: TGTGCCAGCAGCGTAAGTGGTAGGGGTGGCACCGGGGAGCTGTTTTTT
CDR3: CASSVSGRGGTGELFF

J: TRBJ2-3
V: TRBV15
D: -
size: many
DNA: TGTGCCACCAGTCAAGAAGTGATGGCAGATACGCAGTATTTT
CDR3: CATSQEVMADTQYF

J: TRBJ2-7
V: TRBV7-3
D: -
size: -
DNA: TGTGCCAGCAGCCTAGGAGCAAGCAAACCATCCTACGAGCAGTACTTC
CDR3: CASSLGASKPSYEQYF

J: TRBJ1-5
V: TRBV7-9
D: -
size: few
DNA: TGTGCCAGCAGCGGAGAGGGCCGCCTCAGGCCCCAGCATTTT
CDR3: CASSGEGRLRPQHF

J: TRBJ1-5
V: TRBV10-3
D: -
size: -
DNA: TGTGCCATCAGTGAGTCTTACGGACACTATAGCATTCAGCCCCAGCATTTT
CDR3: CAISESYGHYSIQPQHF

J: TRBJ1-3
V: TRBV5-1
D: TRBD1
size: few
DNA: TGCGCCAGCAGCTACGGGACAGTCTCTGGAAACACCATATATTTT
CDR3: CASSYGTVSGNTIYF

J: TRBJ2-2
V: TRBV29-1
D: -
size: once
DNA: TGCAGCGGTGTGGACAGTGACACCGGGGAGCTGTTTTTT
CDR3: CSGVDSDTGELFF

J: TRBJ2-3
V: TRBV10-1
D: -
size: -
DNA: TGCGCCAGCAGTTTGAGAGGAAGTCCCACAGATACGCAGTATTTT
CDR3: CASSLRGSPTDTQYF

J: TRBJ2-7
V: TRBV10-3
D: -
size: many
DNA: TGTGCCATCAGTGTGGGGGGCAGTGGATACGAGCAGTACTTC
CDR3: CAISVGGSGYEQYF

J: TRBJ2-7
V: TRBV27
D: TRBD1
size: few
DNA: TGTGCCAGCAGTTTAGGGACAGGATTCGGCGAGCAGTACTTC
CDR3: CASSLGTGFGEQYF

J: TRBJ1-1
V: TRBV27
D: -
size: -
DNA: TGTGCCAGCAGCCTACACGGCGGATCTATGAACACTGAAGCTTTCTTT
CDR3: CASSLHGGSMNTEAFF

J: TRBJ1-1
V: TRBV7-9
D: -
size: -
DNA: TGTGCCAGCAGCCACAAGGGCGGACACTTTGAAGCTTTCTTT
CDR3: CASSHKGGHFEAFF

J: TRBJ1-1
V: TRBV25-1
D: -
size: -
DNA: TGTGCCAGCAGTTTCTTAGGGTCTCAGAACACTGAAGCTTTCTTT
CDR3: CASSFLGSQNTEAFF

J: TRBJ1-5
V: TRBV10-3
D: -
size: -
DNA: TGTGCCATCAGTGAGTCTGGTCCCCGCGGTCAGCCCCAGCATTTT
CDR3: CAISESGPRGQPQHF

J: TRBJ1-5
V: TRBV19
D: -
size: few
DNA: TGTGCCAGTAGTATGTCCATCAATCAGCCCCAGCATTTT
CDR3: CASSMSINQPQHF

J: TRBJ1-2
V: TRBV5-1
D: TRBD1
size: -
DNA: TGCGCCAGCAGCTTGGACCATCCGGGACAGGCCTATGGCTACACCTTC
CDR3: CASSLDHPGQAYGYTF

J: TRBJ2-2
V: TRBV4-3
D: -
size: -
DNA: TGCGCCAGCAGCCAAGCGGATCTAGACACCGGGGAGCTGTTTTTT
CDR3: CASSQADLDTGELFF

J: TRBJ1-1
V: TRBV30
D: -
size: few
DNA: TGTGCCTGGAGGCAGGGCTTGATGAACACTGAAGCTTTCTTT
CDR3: CAWRQGLMNTEAFF

J: TRBJ1-1
V: TRBV19
D: -
size: few
DNA: TGTGCCAGTAGAATTAACTGGGACACTGAAGCTTTCTTT
CDR3: CASRINWDTEAFF

J: TRBJ1-5
V: TRBV27
D: -
size: once
DNA: TGTGCCAGCAGTCGCGGACCTCCTTGGGCGCTTAGCAATCAGCCCCAGCATTTT
CDR3: CASSRGPPWALSNQPQHF

J: TRBJ2-7
V: TRBV4-1
D: -
size: -
DNA: TGCGCCAGCAGCCAATTTGGGGACCCATACCCCCCCTACGAGCAGTACTTC
CDR3: CASSQFGDPYPPYEQYF

J: TRBJ2-5
V: TRBV7-9
D: -
size: -
DNA: TGTGCCAGCAGCTCCCTCAAGACAGGCAAAGAGACCCAGTACTTC
CDR3: CASSSLKTGKETQYF

J: TRBJ2-7
V: TRBV10-3
D: TRBD1
size: -
DNA: TGTGCCAGCAAGGATAGGGGGACAGGGAGGGGCGAGCAGTACTTC
CDR3: CASKDRGTGRGEQYF

J: TRBJ2-7
V: TRBV6-5
D: TRBD1
size: few
DNA: TGTGCCAGCAGTTACTCGGACAGGGGGCGCTACGAGCAGTACTTC
CDR3: CASSYSDRGRYEQYF

J: TRBJ1-2
V: TRBV10-3
D: -
size: -
DNA: TGTGCCAGCACAGCATCTTGGGGTTCAATCGGCTACACCTTC
CDR3: CASTASWGSIGYTF

J: TRBJ1-6
V: TRBV11-2
D: TRBD1
size: few
DNA: TGTGCCAGCAGCCCGAGGGGGACAGGGGGTAAGGGGTCCTATAATTCACCCCTCCACTTT
CDR3: CASSPRGTGGKGSYNSPLHF

J: TRBJ1-2
V: TRBV5-8
D: TRBD1
size: -
DNA: TGTGCCAGCAGGGCCCCAGGGGGAGCGAACTATGGCTACACCTTC
CDR3: CASRAPGGANYGYTF

J: TRBJ2-3
V: TRBV2
D: TRBD2
size: -
DNA: TGTGCCAGCAGAGTAGCGGGGGGGCGTAAAGATACGCAGTATTTT
CDR3: CASRVAGGRKDTQYF

J: TRBJ2-6
V: TRBV29-1
D: -
size: -
DNA: TGCAGCGTTGAAGGTGGCCCCTCTGGGGCCAACGTCCTGACTTTC
CDR3: CSVEGGPSGANVLTF

J: TRBJ1-2
V: TRBV5-5
D: -
size: -
DNA: TGTGCCAGCAGCATCAGGTGGTATGGCTACACCTTC
CDR3: CASSIRWYGYTF

J: TRBJ1-2
V: TRBV27
D: -
size: few
DNA: TGTGCCAGCACAACTTTACTGGGGGCGCTGCGTGGCTACACCTTC
CDR3: CASTTLLGALRGYTF

J: TRBJ2-7
V: TRBV7-6
D: -
size: -
DNA: TGTGCCAGCAGCTTTAAAACCGGGACATCTGTGGGGATCTACGAGCAGTACTTC
CDR3: CASSFKTGTSVGIYEQYF

J: TRBJ1-6
V: TRBV2
D: TRBD1
size: -
DNA: TGTGCCAGCAGGGAAGGGACAGGCAGCAATTCACCCCTCCACTTT
CDR3: CASREGTGSNSPLHF

J: TRBJ2-7
V: TRBV29-1
D: TRBD1
size: few
DNA: TGCAGCGTTGAAGCGACAGGGGAGTCGTCCTACGAGCAGTACTTC
CDR3: CSVEATGESSYEQYF

J: TRBJ1-4
V: TRBV6-1
D: TRBD1
size: -
DNA: TGTGCCAGCAGTCTAGACAGGGTGGAGGAAAAACTGTTTTTT
CDR3: CASSLDRVEEKLFF

J: TRBJ2-1
V: TRBV2
D: TRBD1
size: -
DNA: TGTGCCAGCAGGGGGCAGGGGGTCCTCAATGAGCAGTTCTTC
CDR3: CASRGQGVLNEQFF

J: TRBJ2-2
V: TRBV12-5
D: -
size: -
DNA: TGTGCTAGTGGTTTGGGCCCGGAAGGGCGTCGGACCGGGGAGCTGTTTTTT
CDR3: CASGLGPEGRRTGELFF

J: TRBJ1-3
V: TRBV7-8
D: -
size: many
DNA: TGTGCCAGCAGCTTAGACAGGGCTGGAAACACCATATATTTT
CDR3: CASSLDRAGNTIYF

J: TRBJ2-7
V: TRBV6-2/TRBV6-3
D: -
size: -
DNA: TGTGCCAGCGCTGGCCAGGGAAGCATCTACGAGCAGTACTTC
CDR3: CASAGQGSIYEQYF

J: TRBJ2-5
V: TRBV19
D: -
size: -
DNA: TGTGCCAGTAGTTTAAACAGGGCCGCTCAAGAGACCCAGTACTTC
CDR3: CASSLNRAAQETQYF

J: TRBJ1-1
V: TRBV20-1
D: TRBD1
size: few
DNA: TGCAGTGCTAGGGTCCTACAGGGGATTGGGGACACTGAAGCTTTCTTT
CDR3: CSARVLQGIGDTEAFF

J: TRBJ1-2
V: TRBV10-1
D: TRBD1
size: -
DNA: TGCGCCAGCAGCTCCGGACAGGACGTCCTCTATGGCTACACCTTC
CDR3: CASSSGQDVLYGYTF

J: TRBJ2-5
V: TRBV7-6
D: -
size: -
DNA: TGTGCTAGCAGCCCAGTGGCAGACCAGAACCAAGAGACCCAGTACTTC
CDR3: CASSPVADQNQETQYF

J: TRBJ2-7
V: TRBV27
D: -
size: few
DNA: TGTGCCAGCAGTTTAGCCGTACCCCACTACGAGCAGTACTTC
CDR3: CASSLAVPHYEQYF

J: TRBJ1-2
V: TRBV19
D: -
size: -
DNA: TGTGCCAGTAGCACGGTACCTAACTATGGCTACACCTTC
CDR3: CASSTVPNYGYTF

J: TRBJ1-1
V: TRBV5-1
D: -
size: few
DNA: TGCGCCAGCAGCGTGAAACAGGGCGAGGCCACTGAAGCTTTCTTT
CDR3: CASSVKQGEATEAFF

J: TRBJ2-5
V: TRBV10-3
D: -
size: -
DNA: TGTGCCATCAGTGTTATATCAGGGGATGGAGAGACCCAGTACTTC
CDR3: CAISVISGDGETQYF